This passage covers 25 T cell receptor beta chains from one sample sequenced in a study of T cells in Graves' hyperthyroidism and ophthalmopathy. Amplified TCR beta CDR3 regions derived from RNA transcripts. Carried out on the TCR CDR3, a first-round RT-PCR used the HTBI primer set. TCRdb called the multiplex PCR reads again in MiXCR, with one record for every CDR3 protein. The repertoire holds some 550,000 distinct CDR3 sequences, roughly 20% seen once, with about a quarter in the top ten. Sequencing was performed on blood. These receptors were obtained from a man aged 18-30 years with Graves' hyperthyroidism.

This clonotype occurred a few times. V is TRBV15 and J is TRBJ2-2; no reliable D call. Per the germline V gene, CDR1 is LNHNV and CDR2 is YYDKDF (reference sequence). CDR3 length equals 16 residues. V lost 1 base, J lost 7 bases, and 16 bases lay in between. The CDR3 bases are TGTGCCACCAGCAGAGTCTCCACATGGTTGGGCGGGGAGCTGTTTTTT. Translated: CATSRVSTWLGGELFF.

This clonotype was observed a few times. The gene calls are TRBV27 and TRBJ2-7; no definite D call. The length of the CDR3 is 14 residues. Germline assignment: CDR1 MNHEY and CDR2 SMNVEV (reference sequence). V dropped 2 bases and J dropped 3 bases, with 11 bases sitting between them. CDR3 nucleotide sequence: TGTGCCAGCAGTTTAGAGGCCGGTATCTACGAGCAGTACTTC. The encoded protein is CASSLEAGIYEQYF.

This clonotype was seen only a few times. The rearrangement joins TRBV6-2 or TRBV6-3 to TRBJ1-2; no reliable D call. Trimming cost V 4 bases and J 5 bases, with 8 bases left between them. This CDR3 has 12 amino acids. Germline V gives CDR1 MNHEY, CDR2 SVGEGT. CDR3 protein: CASSWSRYGYTF. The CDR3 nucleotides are TGTGCCAGCAGTTGGAGCAGATATGGCTACACCTTC.

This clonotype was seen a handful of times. Here the CDR3 DNA reads TGTGCCAGCAGTGAATCCGACGGCCCCGGTATACCCCTCCACTTT. This codes for CASSESDGPGIPLHF. This sequence joins TRBV25-1 and TRBJ1-6; D is unresolved. The CDR3 consists of 15 residues. Germline lookup yields CDR1 MGHDK and CDR2 SYGVNS. Trimming left V 1 base short and J 12 bases short, with 16 bases between. The whole variable domain, filled in from reference TRBV25-1 and TRBJ1-6, reads EADIYQTPRYLVIGTGKKITLECSQTMGHDKMYWYQQDPGMELHLIHYSYGVNSTEKGDLSSESTVSRIRTEHFPLTLESARPSHTSQYLCASSESDGPGIPLHFGNGTRLTVT.

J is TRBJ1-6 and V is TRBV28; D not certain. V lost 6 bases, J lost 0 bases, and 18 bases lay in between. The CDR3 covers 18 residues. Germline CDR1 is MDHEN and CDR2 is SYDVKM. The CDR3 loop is CASSPSAGFGSYNSPLHF. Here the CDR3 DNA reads TGTGCCAGCAGCCCTTCGGCGGGTTTCGGCTCCTATAATTCACCCCTCCACTTT. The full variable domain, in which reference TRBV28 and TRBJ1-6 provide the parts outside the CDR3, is DVKVTQSSRYLVKRTGEKVFLECVQDMDHENMFWYRQDPGLGLRLIYFSYDVKMKEKGDIPEGYSVSREKKERFSLILESASTNQTSMYLCASSPSAGFGSYNSPLHFGNGTRLTVT.

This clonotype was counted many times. Written as DNA, the CDR3 is TGTGCCAGCAGTGAACAGGGAGTTAACTATGGCTACACCTTC. Its translation is CASSEQGVNYGYTF. This sequence joins TRBV2 and TRBJ1-2, with D maybe TRBD1 (5 bases). This CDR3 has 14 residues. Germline-derived CDR1 and CDR2 are SNHLY and FYNNEI. Trimming shortened V by 2 bases and J by 1 base, and 8 bases separated the two germline ends.

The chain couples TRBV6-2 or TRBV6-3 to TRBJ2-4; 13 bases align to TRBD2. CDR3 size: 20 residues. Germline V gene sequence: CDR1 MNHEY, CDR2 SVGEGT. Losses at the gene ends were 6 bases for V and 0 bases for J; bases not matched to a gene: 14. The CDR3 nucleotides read TGTGCCAGCAGCTTGTTGGCGACTAGCGGGGGGATCCTAGCCAAAAACATTCAGTACTTC. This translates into CASSLLATSGGILAKNIQYF.

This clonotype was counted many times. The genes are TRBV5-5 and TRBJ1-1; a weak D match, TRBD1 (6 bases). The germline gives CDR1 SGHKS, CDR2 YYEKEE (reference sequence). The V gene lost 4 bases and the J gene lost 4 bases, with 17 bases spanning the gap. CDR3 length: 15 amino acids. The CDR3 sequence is CASSPHLGAGTEAFF. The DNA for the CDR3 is TGTGCCAGCAGCCCCCATCTGGGGGCGGGCACTGAAGCTTTCTTT.

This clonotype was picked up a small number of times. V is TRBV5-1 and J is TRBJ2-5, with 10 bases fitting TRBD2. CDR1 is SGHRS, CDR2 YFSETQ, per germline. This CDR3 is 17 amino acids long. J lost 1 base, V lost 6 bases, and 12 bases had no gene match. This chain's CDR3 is CASTTGSSGGVQETQYF. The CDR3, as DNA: TGCGCCAGCACGACAGGGTCTAGCGGGGGAGTCCAAGAGACCCAGTACTTC.

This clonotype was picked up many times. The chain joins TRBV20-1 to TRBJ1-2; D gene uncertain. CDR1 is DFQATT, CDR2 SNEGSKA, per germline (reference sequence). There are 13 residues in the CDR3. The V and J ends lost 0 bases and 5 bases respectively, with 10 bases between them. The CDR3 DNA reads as TGCAGTGCTAGAGATGTACAGACTTATGGCTACACCTTC. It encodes CSARDVQTYGYTF.

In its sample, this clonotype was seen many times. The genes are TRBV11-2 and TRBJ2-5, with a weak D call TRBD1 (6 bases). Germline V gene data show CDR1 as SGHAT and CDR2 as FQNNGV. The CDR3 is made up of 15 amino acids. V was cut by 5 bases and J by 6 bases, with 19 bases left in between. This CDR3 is CASSIPGHPTKTQYF. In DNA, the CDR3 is TGTGCCAGCAGCATACCGGGACACCCGACGAAGACCCAGTACTTC.

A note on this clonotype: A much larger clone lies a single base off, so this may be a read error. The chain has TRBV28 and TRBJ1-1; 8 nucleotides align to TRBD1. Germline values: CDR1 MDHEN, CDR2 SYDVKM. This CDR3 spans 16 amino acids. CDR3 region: CASSAASTGANTEACF. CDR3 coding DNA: TGTGCCAGCAGTGCCGCCTCGACAGGGGCCAACACTGAAGCTTGCTTT.

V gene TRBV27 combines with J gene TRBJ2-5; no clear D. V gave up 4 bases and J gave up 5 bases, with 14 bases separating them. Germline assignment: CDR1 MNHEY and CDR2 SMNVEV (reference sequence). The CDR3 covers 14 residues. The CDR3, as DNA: TGTGCCAGCAGTTACTCGAACAGCCATGAGACCCAGTACTTC. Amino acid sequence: CASSYSNSHETQYF.

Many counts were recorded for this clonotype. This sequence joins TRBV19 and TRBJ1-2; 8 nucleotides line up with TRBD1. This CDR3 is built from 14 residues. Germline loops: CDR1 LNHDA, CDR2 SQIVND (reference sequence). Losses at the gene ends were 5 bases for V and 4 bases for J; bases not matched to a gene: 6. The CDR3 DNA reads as TGTGCCAGTAGTGCCGGACAGGGAGGCTATGGCTACACCTTC. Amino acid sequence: CASSAGQGGYGYTF.

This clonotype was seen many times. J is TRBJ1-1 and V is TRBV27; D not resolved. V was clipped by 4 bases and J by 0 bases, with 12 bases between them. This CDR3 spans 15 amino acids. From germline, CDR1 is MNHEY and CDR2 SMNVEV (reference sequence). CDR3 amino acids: CASSSKTTMNTEAFF. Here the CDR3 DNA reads TGTGCCAGCAGTTCCAAGACAACTATGAACACTGAAGCTTTCTTT.

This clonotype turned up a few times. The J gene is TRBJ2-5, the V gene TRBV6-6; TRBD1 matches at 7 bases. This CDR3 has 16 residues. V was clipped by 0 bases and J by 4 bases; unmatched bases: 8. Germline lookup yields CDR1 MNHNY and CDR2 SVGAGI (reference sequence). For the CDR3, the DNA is TGTGCCAGCAGTTACTCGGACAGGCCTGGAGGAGAGACCCAGTACTTC. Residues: CASSYSDRPGGETQYF.

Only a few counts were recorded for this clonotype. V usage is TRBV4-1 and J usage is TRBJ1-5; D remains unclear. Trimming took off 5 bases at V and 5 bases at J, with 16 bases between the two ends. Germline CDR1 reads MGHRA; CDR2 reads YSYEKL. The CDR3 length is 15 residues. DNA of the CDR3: TGCGCCAGCAGCATCACGGGCCCCCTCGATCAGCCCCAGCATTTT. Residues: CASSITGPLDQPQHF.

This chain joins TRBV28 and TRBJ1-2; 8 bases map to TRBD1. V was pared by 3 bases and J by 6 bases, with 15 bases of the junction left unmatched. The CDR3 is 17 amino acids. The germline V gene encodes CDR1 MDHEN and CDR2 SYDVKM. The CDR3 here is CASSFNPPVDRDHGYTF. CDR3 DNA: TGTGCCAGCAGTTTTAACCCCCCCGTGGACAGGGATCATGGCTACACCTTC.

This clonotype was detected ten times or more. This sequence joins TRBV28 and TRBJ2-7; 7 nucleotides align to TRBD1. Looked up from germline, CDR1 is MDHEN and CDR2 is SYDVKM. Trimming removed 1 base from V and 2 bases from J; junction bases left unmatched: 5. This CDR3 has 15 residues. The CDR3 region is CASSLSTGITYEQYF. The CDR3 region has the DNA TGTGCCAGCAGTTTATCGACAGGGATAACCTACGAGCAGTACTTC. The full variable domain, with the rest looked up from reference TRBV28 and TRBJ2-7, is DVKVTQSSRYLVKRTGEKVFLECVQDMDHENMFWYRQDPGLGLRLIYFSYDVKMKEKGDIPEGYSVSREKKERFSLILESASTNQTSMYLCASSLSTGITYEQYFGPGTRLTVT.

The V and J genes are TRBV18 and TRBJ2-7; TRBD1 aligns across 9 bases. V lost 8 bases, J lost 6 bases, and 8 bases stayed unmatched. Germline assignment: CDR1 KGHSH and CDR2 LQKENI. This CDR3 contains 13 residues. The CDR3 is CASAPGQGSEQYF. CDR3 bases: TGTGCCAGCGCTCCGGGACAGGGTTCCGAGCAGTACTTC.

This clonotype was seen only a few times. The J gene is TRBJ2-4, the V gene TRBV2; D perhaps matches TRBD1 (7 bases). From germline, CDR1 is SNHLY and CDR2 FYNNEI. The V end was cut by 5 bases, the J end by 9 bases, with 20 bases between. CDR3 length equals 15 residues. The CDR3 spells CASSTGPGGIGIQYF. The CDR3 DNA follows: TGTGCCAGCAGTACCGGACCAGGGGGGATTGGCATTCAGTACTTC.

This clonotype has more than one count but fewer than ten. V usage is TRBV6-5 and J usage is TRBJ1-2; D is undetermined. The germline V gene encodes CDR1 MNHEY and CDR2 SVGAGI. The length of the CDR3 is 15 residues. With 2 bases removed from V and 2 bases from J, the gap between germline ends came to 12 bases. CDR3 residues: CASSYGVGVNYGYTF. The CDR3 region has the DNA TGTGCCAGCAGTTACGGGGTCGGGGTAAACTATGGCTACACCTTC.

The CDR3 nucleotides read TGTGCCAGCAGCTTACAGGTTGGGGCCTACCAAGAGACCCAGTACTTC. This gives the protein CASSLQVGAYQETQYF. The rearrangement uses TRBV11-3 and TRBJ2-5; perhaps TRBD1 as D (5 bases). The CDR3 has 16 residues. The germline V gene encodes CDR1 SGHNT and CDR2 YENEEA. Trimming pared 2 bases from V and 0 bases from J, leaving 13 bases between.

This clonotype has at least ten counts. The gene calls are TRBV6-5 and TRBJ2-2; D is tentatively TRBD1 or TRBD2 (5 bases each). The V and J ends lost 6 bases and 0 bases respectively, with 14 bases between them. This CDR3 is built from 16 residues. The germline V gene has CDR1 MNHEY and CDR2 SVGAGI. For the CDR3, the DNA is TGTGCCAGCAGCCTGGGACGCAAACCGAACACCGGGGAGCTGTTTTTT. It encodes CASSLGRKPNTGELFF.

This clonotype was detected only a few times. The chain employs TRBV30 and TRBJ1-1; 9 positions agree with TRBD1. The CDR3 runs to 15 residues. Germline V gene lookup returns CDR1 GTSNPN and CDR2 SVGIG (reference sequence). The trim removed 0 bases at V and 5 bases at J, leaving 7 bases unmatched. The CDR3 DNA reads TGTGCCTGGAGTGTACCCGGGACAGGGCGAACTGAAGCTTTCTTT. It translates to CAWSVPGTGRTEAFF.